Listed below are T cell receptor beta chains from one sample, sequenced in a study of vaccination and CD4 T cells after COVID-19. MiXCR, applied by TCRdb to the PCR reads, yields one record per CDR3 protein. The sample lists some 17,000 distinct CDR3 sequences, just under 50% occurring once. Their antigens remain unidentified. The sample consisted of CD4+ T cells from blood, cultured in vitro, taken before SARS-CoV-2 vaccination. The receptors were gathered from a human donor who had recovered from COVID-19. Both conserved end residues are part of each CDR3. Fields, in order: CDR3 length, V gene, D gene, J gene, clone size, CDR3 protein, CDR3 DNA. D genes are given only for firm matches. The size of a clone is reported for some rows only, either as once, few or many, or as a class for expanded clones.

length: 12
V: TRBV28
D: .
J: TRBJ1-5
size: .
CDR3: CANKNSNQPQHF
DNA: TGTGCCAACAAGAATAGCAATCAGCCCCAGCATTTT

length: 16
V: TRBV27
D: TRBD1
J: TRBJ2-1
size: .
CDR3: CASSLNPRGIYNEQFF
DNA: TGTGCCAGCAGTTTAAATCCCAGGGGGATTTACAATGAGCAGTTCTTC

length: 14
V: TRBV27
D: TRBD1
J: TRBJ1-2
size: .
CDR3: CASSIGQGVYGYTF
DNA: TGTGCCAGCAGTATAGGACAGGGGGTCTATGGCTACACCTTC

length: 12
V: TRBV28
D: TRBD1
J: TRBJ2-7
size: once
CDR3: CASHGQVYEQYF
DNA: TGTGCCAGCCACGGACAGGTCTACGAGCAGTACTTC

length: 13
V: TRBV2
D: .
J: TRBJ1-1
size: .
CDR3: CASSGRPGLGAFF
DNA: TGTGCCAGCAGCGGTCGACCGGGCCTCGGAGCTTTCTTT

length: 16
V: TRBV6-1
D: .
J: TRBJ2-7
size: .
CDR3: CASQLWSPLSSYEQYF
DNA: TGTGCCAGCCAACTGTGGAGCCCACTTAGCTCCTACGAGCAGTACTTC

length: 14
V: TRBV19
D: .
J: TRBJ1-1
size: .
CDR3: CASSRSGLETEAFF
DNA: TGTGCCAGTAGTCGGTCAGGGCTTGAGACTGAAGCTTTCTTT

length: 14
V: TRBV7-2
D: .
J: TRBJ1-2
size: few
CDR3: CASSLAASGYGYTF
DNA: TGTGCCAGCAGCTTAGCGGCCAGCGGATATGGCTACACCTTC

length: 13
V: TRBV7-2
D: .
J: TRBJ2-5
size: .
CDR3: CASSLLGPETQYF
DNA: TGTGCCAGCAGCTTACTGGGTCCAGAGACCCAGTACTTC

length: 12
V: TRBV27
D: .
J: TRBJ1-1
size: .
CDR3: CASRSGSTEAFF
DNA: TGTGCCAGCCGGTCGGGTAGCACTGAAGCTTTCTTT

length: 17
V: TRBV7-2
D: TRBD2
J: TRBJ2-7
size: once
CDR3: CASSLMASGRSSYEQYF
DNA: TGTGCCAGCAGCTTAATGGCTAGCGGGAGGAGCTCCTACGAGCAGTACTTC

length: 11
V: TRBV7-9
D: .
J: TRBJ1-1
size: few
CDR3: CASSFATEAFF
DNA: TGTGCCAGCAGCTTTGCCACTGAAGCTTTCTTT

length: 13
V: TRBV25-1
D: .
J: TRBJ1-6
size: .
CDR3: CASSELRGSPLHF
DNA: TGTGCCAGCAGTGAATTGCGGGGTTCACCCCTCCACTTT

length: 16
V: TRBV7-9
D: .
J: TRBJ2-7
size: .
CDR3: CASTYNRGDSTYEQYF
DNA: TGTGCCAGCACTTACAATAGGGGGGACTCAACCTACGAGCAGTACTTC

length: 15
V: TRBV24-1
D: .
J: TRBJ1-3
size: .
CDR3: CATSDPGYSGNTIYF
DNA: TGTGCCACCAGTGATCCTGGATACTCTGGAAACACCATATATTTT

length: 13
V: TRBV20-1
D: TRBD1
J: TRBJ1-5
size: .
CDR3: CSAGTGGKQPQHF
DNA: TGCAGTGCGGGGACAGGGGGAAAACAGCCCCAGCATTTT

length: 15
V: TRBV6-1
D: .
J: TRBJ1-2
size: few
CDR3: CASSNQGSGNYGYTF
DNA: TGTGCCAGCAGTAATCAAGGGTCAGGGAACTATGGCTACACCTTC

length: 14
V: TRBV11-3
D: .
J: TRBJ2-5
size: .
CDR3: CASSWRQGQETQYF
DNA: TGTGCCAGCAGCTGGCGGCAGGGCCAAGAGACCCAGTACTTC

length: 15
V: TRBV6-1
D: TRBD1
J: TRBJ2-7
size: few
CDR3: CASSPPGDRFYEQYF
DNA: TGTGCCAGCAGTCCTCCGGGGGACAGGTTTTACGAGCAGTACTTC

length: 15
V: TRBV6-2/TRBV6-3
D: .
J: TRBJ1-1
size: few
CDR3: CASSSHRVLGTEAFF
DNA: TGTGCCAGCAGTTCCCACAGGGTCCTCGGAACTGAAGCTTTCTTT

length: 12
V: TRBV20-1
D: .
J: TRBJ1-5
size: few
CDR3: CSANRMNQPQHF
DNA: TGCAGTGCTAATCGGATGAATCAGCCCCAGCATTTT

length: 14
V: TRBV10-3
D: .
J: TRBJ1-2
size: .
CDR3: CAISEAGANYGYTF
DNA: TGTGCCATCAGTGAGGCAGGTGCTAACTATGGCTACACCTTC

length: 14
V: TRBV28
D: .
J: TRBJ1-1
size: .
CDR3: CASISRGGDTEAFF
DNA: TGTGCCAGCATTTCTCGTGGGGGTGACACTGAAGCTTTCTTT

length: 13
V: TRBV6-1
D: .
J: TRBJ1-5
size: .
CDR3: CASRGVSNQPQHF
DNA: TGTGCCAGCAGGGGGGTGAGCAATCAGCCCCAGCATTTT

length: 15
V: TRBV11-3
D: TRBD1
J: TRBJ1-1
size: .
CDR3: CASSRRTGRDTEAFF
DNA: TGTGCCAGCAGCCGACGGACAGGGAGGGACACTGAAGCTTTCTTT

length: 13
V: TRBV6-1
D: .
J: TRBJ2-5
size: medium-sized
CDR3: CASDFQGGETQYF
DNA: TGTGCCAGCGACTTTCAGGGTGGAGAGACCCAGTACTTC

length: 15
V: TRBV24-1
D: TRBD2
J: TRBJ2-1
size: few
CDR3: CATSDRTSGNNEQFF
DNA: TGTGCCACCAGTGACCGGACTAGCGGGAACAATGAGCAGTTCTTC

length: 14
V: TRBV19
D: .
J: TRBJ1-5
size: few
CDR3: CASSIRVGSQPQHF
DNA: TGTGCCAGTAGTATACGGGTGGGTAGTCAGCCCCAGCATTTT